This is a list of T cell receptor beta chains from one sample in a study of T-cell memory formation after mild COVID-19. From the 5' RACE reads, TCRdb called clonotypes with MiXCR, one entry per CDR3 protein. The profile shows 550,000 to 700,000 distinct CDR3 sequences, about a sixth of them singletons. Input material: PBMCs or a T cell subset sorted from them (not recorded which). The source is an adult woman who had mild COVID-19 (a few samples of this study predate the infection). Cell type and time point are not known. Each CDR3 is given with its conserved first and last residue. Each record gives: J gene, clone size, V gene, D gene, CDR3 DNA, CDR3 protein. D genes are given only for firm matches. Some rows have no size entry. The others give once, few or many, or a class for an expanded clone.

j_gene: TRBJ1-1; abundance: NA; v_gene: TRBV6-5; d_gene: NA; CDR3nt: TGTGCCAGCAGTTACTCGGAGGGTCTCGGCACTGAAGCTTTCTTT; CDR3aa: CASSYSEGLGTEAFF
j_gene: TRBJ2-1; abundance: few; v_gene: TRBV7-2; d_gene: TRBD2; CDR3nt: TGTGCCAGCAGCTTGATTCGGGGGGGTGAGCAGTTCTTC; CDR3aa: CASSLIRGGEQFF
j_gene: TRBJ2-7; abundance: NA; v_gene: TRBV6-5; d_gene: NA; CDR3nt: TGTGCCAGCAGAGATTTCTCCTACGAGCAGTACTTC; CDR3aa: CASRDFSYEQYF
j_gene: TRBJ2-3; abundance: NA; v_gene: TRBV7-6; d_gene: TRBD2; CDR3nt: TGTGCCAGCAGCCCCGGACTAGCGGGGGGGCGGGACACAGATACGCAGTATTTT; CDR3aa: CASSPGLAGGRDTDTQYF
j_gene: TRBJ2-5; abundance: few; v_gene: TRBV7-8; d_gene: TRBD2; CDR3nt: TGTGCCAGCAGCTTATCGGGACTAGCGAAAGAGACCCAGTACTTC; CDR3aa: CASSLSGLAKETQYF
j_gene: TRBJ2-1; abundance: NA; v_gene: TRBV7-2; d_gene: TRBD1; CDR3nt: TGTGCCAGCAGCCTTCGACAGGGGGCAGCACTAAGTGGTGCCTACAATGAGCAGTTCTTC; CDR3aa: CASSLRQGAALSGAYNEQFF
j_gene: TRBJ2-7; abundance: NA; v_gene: TRBV12-3/TRBV12-4; d_gene: NA; CDR3nt: TGTGCCAGCAGCACTTCACAGACCGGACTCCTCTACGAGCAGTACTTC; CDR3aa: CASSTSQTGLLYEQYF
j_gene: TRBJ1-2; abundance: few; v_gene: TRBV7-9; d_gene: TRBD1; CDR3nt: TGTGCCAGCAGCCCCCCTGGACAGGCCGACGATGGCTACACCTTC; CDR3aa: CASSPPGQADDGYTF
j_gene: TRBJ2-1; abundance: many; v_gene: TRBV4-1; d_gene: NA; CDR3nt: TGCGCCAGCAGCCAAGAGCGGGACTACAATGAGCAGTTCTTC; CDR3aa: CASSQERDYNEQFF
j_gene: TRBJ2-7; abundance: NA; v_gene: TRBV18; d_gene: NA; CDR3nt: TGTGCCAGCTCACTTACCGAAGGAAACGAGCAGTACTTC; CDR3aa: CASSLTEGNEQYF
j_gene: TRBJ2-3; abundance: few; v_gene: TRBV6-5; d_gene: NA; CDR3nt: TGTGCCAGCAGACACGGCCTGACAGATACACCAGATACGCAGTATTTT; CDR3aa: CASRHGLTDTPDTQYF
j_gene: TRBJ2-2; abundance: NA; v_gene: TRBV24-1; d_gene: NA; CDR3nt: TGTGCCACCAGTGACCCATTCTACGGGGAGCTGTTTTTT; CDR3aa: CATSDPFYGELFF
j_gene: TRBJ1-2; abundance: few; v_gene: TRBV29-1; d_gene: NA; CDR3nt: TGCAGCGTTGGCCCCGGGGCGGAAGGCTACACCTTC; CDR3aa: CSVGPGAEGYTF
j_gene: TRBJ1-5; abundance: NA; v_gene: TRBV20-1; d_gene: NA; CDR3nt: TGCAGTGCTAGAGCCTCTCGGGCAGGGGGCAATCAGCCCCAGCATTTT; CDR3aa: CSARASRAGGNQPQHF
j_gene: TRBJ2-2; abundance: few; v_gene: TRBV9; d_gene: NA; CDR3nt: TGTGCCAGCAGCGTGGCTACAGGGAGGGCCGGGGAGCTGTTTTTT; CDR3aa: CASSVATGRAGELFF
j_gene: TRBJ2-6; abundance: few; v_gene: TRBV5-1; d_gene: NA; CDR3nt: TGCGCCAGCAGCTTGGTAGCCCCTGGGGCCAACGTCCTGACTTTC; CDR3aa: CASSLVAPGANVLTF